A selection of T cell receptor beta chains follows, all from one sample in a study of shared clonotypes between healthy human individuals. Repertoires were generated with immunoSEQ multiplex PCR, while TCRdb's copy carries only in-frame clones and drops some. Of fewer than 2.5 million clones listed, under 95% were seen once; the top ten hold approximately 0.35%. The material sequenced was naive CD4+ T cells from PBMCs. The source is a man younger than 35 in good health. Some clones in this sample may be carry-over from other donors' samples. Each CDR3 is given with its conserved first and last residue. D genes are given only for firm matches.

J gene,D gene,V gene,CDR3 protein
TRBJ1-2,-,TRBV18,CASSPAGYNYGYTF
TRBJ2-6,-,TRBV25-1,CASRGVLGAGANVLTF
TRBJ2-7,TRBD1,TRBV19,CASSIRGQGKPYEQYF
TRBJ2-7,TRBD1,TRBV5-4,CASSLVGGGEQYF
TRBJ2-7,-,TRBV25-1,CASRQLRGYEQYF
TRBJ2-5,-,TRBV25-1,CATSWVLETQYF
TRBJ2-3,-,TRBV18,CASSPLNTDTQYF
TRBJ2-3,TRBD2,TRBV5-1,CASSLRLAGNTQYF
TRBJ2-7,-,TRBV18,CASSTGGEQYF
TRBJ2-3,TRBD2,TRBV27,CASRISGTSTDTQYF
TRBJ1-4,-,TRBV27,CASSLFYGQSEKLFF
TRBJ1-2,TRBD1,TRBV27,CASSFGRGYYGYTF
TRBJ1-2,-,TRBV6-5,CASSSNYGYTF
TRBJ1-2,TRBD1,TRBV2,CASSPEWDSSYGYTF
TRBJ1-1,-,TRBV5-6,CASSPRGLKNTEAFF
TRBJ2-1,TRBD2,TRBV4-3,CASSQDLWTSGRNEQFF
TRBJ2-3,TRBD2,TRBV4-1,CASSQDRTSRTDTQYF
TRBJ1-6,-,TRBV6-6,CASSPDSNSPLHF
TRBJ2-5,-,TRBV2,CASSEQGRQETQYF
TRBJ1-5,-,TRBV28,CASSLAQGSNQPQHF
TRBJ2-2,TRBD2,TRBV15,CATSRGASGVGRELFF
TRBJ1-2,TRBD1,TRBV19,CASSTTGQGYYGYTF
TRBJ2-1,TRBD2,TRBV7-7,CASSFGLAGGNEQFF
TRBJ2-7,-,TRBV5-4,CASSTGTLGAEQYF
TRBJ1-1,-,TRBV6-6,CASSYHSGGNTEAFF
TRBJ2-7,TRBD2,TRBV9,CASSAGLAPSYEQYF
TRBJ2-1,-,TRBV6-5,CASSYNGGNEQFF
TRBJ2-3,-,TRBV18,CASSPQRGFTDTQYF
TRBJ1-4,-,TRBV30,CAWSGGNEKLFF
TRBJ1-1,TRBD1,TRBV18,CASSPLTGVNTEAFF
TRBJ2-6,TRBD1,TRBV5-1,CASRTGSGANVLTF
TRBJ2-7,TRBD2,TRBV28,CASSLASGTNSYEQYF
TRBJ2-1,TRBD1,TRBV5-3,CARSLGDRPYYYYNEQFF
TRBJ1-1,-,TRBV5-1,CASSPDTTGNTEAFF
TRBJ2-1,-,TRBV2,CASSYVAERPNEQFF
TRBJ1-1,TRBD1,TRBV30,CAWGDRNTEAFF
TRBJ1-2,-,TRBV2,CASSERAAELNYGYTF
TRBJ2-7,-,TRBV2,CASSNPGLGLSEQYF
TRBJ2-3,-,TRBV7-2,CASSIVTSWRSSTDTQYF
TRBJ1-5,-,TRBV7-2,CASSLNTGPGSNQPQHF
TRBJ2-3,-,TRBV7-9,CASSPDYHSTDTQYF